This T cell receptor (beta chain) was identified in a study of blood T cell repertoires in COVID-19. The CDR3 spans 16 residues. Germline CDR1 SGHTA, CDR2 FQGTGA. V was shortened by 2 bases and J by 6 bases, with 17 bases between the two germline ends. This clone was seen more than once but under ten times. The authors' processing: Using reference gene primer amplification, nucleated cell counts were estimated. The method was immunoSEQ multiplex PCR; TCRdb's version includes in-frame clones alone and lacks a portion of them. From that table come the V and J calls and clone size; the DNA was used to work out D and trimming. This sample has 300,000 to 400,000 clones, with more than 70% found just once.

The sequence derives from a man aged 25 to 45 with active or convalescent COVID-19. The sequenced material came from peripheral blood. V is TRBV7-3 and J is TRBJ2-1, with D possibly TRBD1 on 6 matching bases. The CDR3 DNA sequence: TGTGCCAGCAGCTTACCAGGGGTAGTGGCTAGCAATGAGCAGTTCTTC. As protein: CASSLPGVVASNEQFF.